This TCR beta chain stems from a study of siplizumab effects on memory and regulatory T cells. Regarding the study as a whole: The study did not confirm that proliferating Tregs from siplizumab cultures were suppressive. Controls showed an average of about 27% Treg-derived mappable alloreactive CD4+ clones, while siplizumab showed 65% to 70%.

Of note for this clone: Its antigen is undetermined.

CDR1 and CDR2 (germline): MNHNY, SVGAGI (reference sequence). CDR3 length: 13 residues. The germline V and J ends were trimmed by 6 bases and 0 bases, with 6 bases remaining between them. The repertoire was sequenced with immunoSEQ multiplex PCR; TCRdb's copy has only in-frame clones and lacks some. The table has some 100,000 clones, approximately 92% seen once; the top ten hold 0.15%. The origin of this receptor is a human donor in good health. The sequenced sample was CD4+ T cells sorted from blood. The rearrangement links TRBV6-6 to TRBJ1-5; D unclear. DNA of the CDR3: TGTGCCAGCAGCGGTTATAGCAATCAGCCCCAGCATTTT. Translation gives CASSGYSNQPQHF.